This T cell receptor (beta chain) was retrieved from a study of blood T cells in healthy people across ages. Investigators took approximately 10 milliliters of peripheral blood from every donor. The authors ran a second PCR of about 7 to 11 cycles using a sample-barcoded 5' primer and a J-beta primer mix. TCRdb ran MiXCR on the 5' RACE reads and lists one entry per CDR3 protein. The sample carries 800,000 to 950,000 distinct CDR3 sequences, roughly 50% recorded once. The TCR was taken from a young man in good health. Sample: blood.

The CDR3 loop is CASSRGLPDTQYF. DNA of the CDR3: TGTGCCAGCAGCAGAGGGTTGCCAGATACGCAGTATTTT. The V and J genes are TRBV12-3 or TRBV12-4 and TRBJ2-3, with D maybe TRBD2 (5 bases). Between the trimmed V and J ends, which lost 6 bases and 4 bases, there was a span of 11 bases. The length of the CDR3 is 13 residues.